What follows are 22 T cell receptor beta chains derived from one specimen sequenced in a study of T cell responses to AZD1222 COVID-19 vaccine (dated by TCRdb to the early 2020s). Interpreted using the paper, the time point label stands for: about 28 days (+/-7) after the second vaccine dose. The library was generated by the immunoSEQ multiplex PCR assay. TCRdb carries this immuneACCESS record with in-frame sequences only. Its versions omit some clonotypes, under half of them owing to an unresolved V gene in the studies checked, with the rest unexplained. The sample table contains tens of thousands of clones; only one count was recorded for roughly nine tenths of them. Less than 5% of the sample is in the top ten clones. The material was peripheral blood, obtained 28 days after the second AZD1222 dose. The receptors here all came from an adult who received the AZD1222 COVID-19 vaccine.

The chain couples TRBV4-1 to TRBJ1-1, with 8 bases lining up with TRBD1. Per germline, CDR1 MGHRA and CDR2 YSYEKL. V shed 0 bases and J 0 bases; nucleotides not matched to a gene: 3. This CDR3 comprises 16 residues. As DNA, the CDR3 is TGCGCCAGCAGCCAAGAGACAGGGGAGATGAACACTGAAGCTTTCTTT. Protein: CASSQETGEMNTEAFF.

This chain links TRBV18 with TRBJ1-1; D remains unclear. Germline loops: CDR1 KGHSH, CDR2 LQKENI. This CDR3 is built from 14 residues. V shed 0 bases and J shed 1 base, with 6 bases lying between them. The CDR3 DNA is TGTGCCAGCTCACCACCTACGGGGAACACTGAAGCTTTCTTT. Protein sequence: CASSPPTGNTEAFF.

This clone is a singleton in its sample. This chain connects TRBV27 to TRBJ1-5; possibly TRBD1 for D (6 bases). The CDR3 extends over 13 amino acids. CDR1 and CDR2 from the germline V gene are MNHEY and SMNVEV (reference sequence). The CDR3, as DNA: TGTGGGGGGCGACCTTATAGCAATCAGCCCCAGCATTTT. This sequence encodes CGGRPYSNQPQHF.

The genes are TRBV18 and TRBJ2-5; D may match TRBD1 or TRBD2 (7 bases each). V shed 1 base and J shed 1 base, with 13 bases lying between them. Germline V gives CDR1 KGHSH, CDR2 LQKENI. The CDR3 consists of 16 residues. The CDR3 here is CASSPRRGGGQETQYF. CDR3 nucleotides: TGTGCCAGCTCACCACGCAGGGGGGGAGGCCAAGAGACCCAGTACTTC.

The chain uses TRBV2 and TRBJ2-7; D could derive from TRBD1 or TRBD2 (5 bases each). The ends were cut back, 4 bases at V and 3 bases at J, with 16 bases in the middle. Germline CDR1 and CDR2: SNHLY and FYNNEI. There are 15 residues in the CDR3. CDR3 loop: CASSGGLGQSYEQYF. For the CDR3, the DNA is TGTGCCAGCAGTGGGGGGTTAGGGCAAAGCTACGAGCAGTACTTC.

The chain joins TRBV2 to TRBJ2-7; maybe TRBD1 (5 bases). Trimming removed 5 bases at V and 4 bases at J, with 9 bases between. Germline V CDR1 and CDR2: SNHLY, FYNNEI. The CDR3 loop spans 12 amino acids. The CDR3 reads CASSMQGYEQYF. CDR3 coding DNA: TGTGCCAGCAGTATGCAGGGTTACGAGCAGTACTTC.

The V gene is TRBV3-1 (or the pseudogene TRBV3-2), the J gene TRBJ2-5; no firm D call. V was clipped by 3 bases and J by 2 bases, with 13 bases between them. The CDR3 has 15 amino acids. Germline CDR1 and CDR2: LGHDT and YNNKEL (reference sequence). The CDR3 spells CASSHDLWMQETQYF. CDR3 bases: TGTGCCAGCAGCCACGACCTATGGATGCAAGAGACCCAGTACTTC.

This chain connects TRBV19 to TRBJ2-1; either TRBD1 or TRBD2 may fit D (7 bases each). Per germline, CDR1 LNHDA and CDR2 SQIVND (reference sequence). This CDR3 is built from 15 residues. V gave up 6 bases and J gave up 5 bases, with 17 bases separating them. The CDR3 sequence: CASSPGGAGDNEQFF. The CDR3 bases are TGTGCCAGTAGCCCAGGGGGGGCAGGCGACAATGAGCAGTTCTTC.

This clone was observed a single time. This chain links TRBV5-8 with TRBJ1-6; a possible D gene is TRBD1 (6 bases). The CDR3 extends over 15 amino acids. Germline V CDR1 and CDR2: SGHTS, YDEGEE. Trimming pared 2 bases from V and 4 bases from J, leaving 10 bases between. The CDR3 sequence: CASSLGGAYNSPLHF. The CDR3 DNA sequence: TGTGCCAGCAGCTTAGGGGGGGCGTATAATTCACCCCTCCACTTT.

The rearrangement joins TRBV12-5 to TRBJ2-1; D possibly corresponds to TRBD2 (6 bases). There are 13 residues in the CDR3. Looked up from germline, CDR1 is LGHNT and CDR2 is FRNRAP. V was shortened by 1 base and J by 12 bases, with 13 bases between the two germline ends. The CDR3, as DNA: TGTGCTAGTGGTTTGGGAATTACTAGCCTGCAGTTCTTC. It specifies CASGLGITSLQFF.

This clone was detected only a few times. V and J are TRBV7-9 and TRBJ2-4; 8 bases are a match to TRBD1. V gave up 0 bases and J gave up 7 bases; unmatched junction bases: 5. Germline loops: CDR1 SEHNR, CDR2 FQNEAQ (reference sequence). The CDR3 covers 15 residues. The CDR3 region has the DNA TGTGCCAGCAGCTTAGCCCTCCGGGACAGGAACATTCAGTACTTC. Translation gives CASSLALRDRNIQYF.

The chain couples TRBV5-1 to TRBJ1-2; D uncertain. V gave up 0 bases and J gave up 7 bases, with 10 bases separating them. The CDR3 length is 13 residues. Germline V gene sequence: CDR1 SGHRS, CDR2 YFSETQ. The CDR3: CASSLAGSAGYTF. CDR3 sequence (DNA): TGCGCCAGCAGCTTGGCCGGATCGGCTGGCTACACCTTC.

J is TRBJ2-5 and V is TRBV7-2, with a tentative D call TRBD2 (6 bases). The V end was cut by 3 bases, the J end by 0 bases, with 14 bases between. This CDR3 spans 16 amino acids. Germline lookup yields CDR1 SGHTA and CDR2 FQGNSA. The CDR3 DNA reads as TGTGCCAGCAGCTTTGTCAGCGGGCGGTACCAAGAGACCCAGTACTTC. Its protein is CASSFVSGRYQETQYF.

V and J are TRBV18 and TRBJ2-5; possible D gene TRBD2, 5 bases. Trimming removed 3 bases from V and 9 bases from J, with 26 bases in between. Germline CDR1 KGHSH, CDR2 LQKENI. CDR3 length: 17 residues. CDR3 bases: TGTGCCAGCTCACCGACTGGCCGAAAAATCCGAGCCGGGGCCCAGTACTTC. Its translation: CASSPTGRKIRAGAQYF. Full variable domain (outside the CDR3, taken from reference TRBV18 and TRBJ2-5): NAGVMQNPRHLVRRRGQEARLRCSPMKGHSHVYWYRQLPEEGLKFMVYLQKENIIDESGMPKERFSAEFPKEGPSILRIQQVVRGDSAAYFCASSPTGRKIRAGAQYFGPGTRLLVL.

This clone showed up just a few times. The chain has TRBV3-1 (or the pseudogene TRBV3-2) and TRBJ1-2; D remains ambiguous. Germline CDR1 LGHDT, CDR2 YNNKEL (reference sequence). The CDR3 consists of 13 residues. V was shortened by 1 base and J by 8 bases, with 11 bases between the two germline ends. The CDR3 nucleotides are TGTGCCAGCAGCCAAGCCAGGTCCGGAGGCTACACCTTC. Its translation: CASSQARSGGYTF.

The V gene is TRBV20-1, the J gene TRBJ2-7, with D uncertain. Trimming removed 7 bases from V and 4 bases from J, with 11 bases in between. The CDR3 extends over 11 amino acids. Per germline, CDR1 DFQATT and CDR2 SNEGSKA (reference sequence). The CDR3 region has the DNA TGCAGTGTCATGACTGAATACGAGCAGTACTTC. It codes for CSVMTEYEQYF.

The rearrangement links TRBV5-4 to TRBJ2-6; D gene ambiguous. Trimming took 4 bases from V and 2 from J, leaving 7 bases between them. Germline values: CDR1 SGHNT, CDR2 YYREEE (reference sequence). The CDR3 totals 14 residues. This CDR3 reads CASSADPGANVLTF. For the CDR3, the DNA is TGTGCCAGCAGCGCCGATCCTGGGGCCAACGTCCTGACTTTC.

The chain joins TRBV2 to TRBJ1-2; D remains ambiguous. The V end lost 1 base, the J end lost 5 bases, and 8 bases lay between the germline ends. CDR1 is SNHLY and CDR2 is FYNNEI in the germline V gene. This CDR3 has 13 residues. In nucleotides, the CDR3 is TGTGCCAGCAGTGAAGAAGTTAGATATGGCTACACCTTC. Translating gives CASSEEVRYGYTF.

This clone showed up just once. The chain recombines TRBV6-5 with TRBJ1-2; TRBD1 agrees at 7 bases. Germline trimming cut 2 bases from V and 4 bases from J; bases unmatched to any gene: 7. The CDR3 length is 15 residues. Germline loops: CDR1 MNHEY, CDR2 SVGAGI. The CDR3 region is CASSYRDSSFYGYTF. CDR3 nucleotides: TGTGCCAGCAGTTACCGGGACAGCTCATTCTATGGCTACACCTTC.

CDR3 nucleotide sequence: TGTGCCAGCACCCCATTTGAAACAGGGGCAGCTTTCTTT. This translates into CASTPFETGAAFF. V and J are TRBV12-3 or TRBV12-4 and TRBJ1-1; 7 positions agree with TRBD1. The CDR3 length is 13 residues. With V trimmed by 7 bases and J by 10 bases, 12 bases remained unmatched.

This chain links TRBV7-9 with TRBJ2-6; D is perhaps TRBD1 (5 bases). V was clipped by 5 bases and J by 0 bases, with 14 bases between them. This CDR3 spans 17 amino acids. Germline V gene sequence: CDR1 SEHNR, CDR2 FQNEAQ (reference sequence). The CDR3 loop reads CASSQPGRSSGANVLTF. The CDR3 coding sequence is TGTGCCAGCAGCCAACCAGGGCGGTCCTCTGGGGCCAACGTCCTGACTTTC.

The gene calls are TRBV2 and TRBJ1-2; 7 bases agree with TRBD1. The CDR3 extends over 12 amino acids. Per the germline V gene, CDR1 is SNHLY and CDR2 is FYNNEI. V lost 7 bases, J lost 7 bases, and 6 bases stayed unmatched. In nucleotides, the CDR3 is TGTGCCAGCAAGCGACAGGGTGGTGGCTACACCTTC. Residues: CASKRQGGGYTF.